One T cell receptor (beta chain) is described in this entry. The antigen is unknown. Autoimmune disease history or systemic immunosuppression was exclusionary. Blood got drawn at baseline, again on cycle 4 day 1, and then on cycle 7 day 1. This specimen comes from a study of OX40 agonist ivuxolimab in advanced cancers. The CDR3 is made up of 17 amino acids. Losses at the gene ends were 4 bases for V and 2 bases for J; bases not matched to a gene: 8. CDR1 and CDR2 from the germline V gene are LNHDA and SQIVND (reference sequence). Measured with immunoSEQ multiplex PCR; TCRdb has only the in-frame clones, and not every one. The sample holds roughly 40,000 clones; 75% to 90% are singletons and the top ten take around 6.2%. Study observations and caveats: The study found that CD8+ T cells averaged more expanded clones than CD4+. Dose levels from 0.1 to 3.0 mg/kg saw CD4+ and CD8+ blood T cells expand clonally by week 6.

This sequence originates from an adult with an advanced solid tumor such as melanoma, head and neck, liver or kidney cancer. The material was CD4+ or CD8+ T cells sorted from blood, obtained in a trial of the OX40 agonist ivuxolimab. V usage is TRBV19 and J usage is TRBJ1-5, with 10 bases that match TRBD1. DNA for the CDR3: TGTGCCAGTAGTAGGGGTACCGGGACAGGGGGCAATCAGCCCCAGCATTTT. Encoded protein: CASSRGTGTGGNQPQHF.